Listed here are 24 T cell receptor beta chains from one sample, sequenced in a study of shared clonotypes between healthy human individuals. TCRdb's copy holds only in-frame clones and misses some; the assay was immunoSEQ multiplex PCR. The sample lists hundreds of thousands of clones, 60% to 75% occurring once. The sequenced sample was memory CD4+ T cells sorted from blood. Subset described: CD45RA-negative fraction. Receptors originate from a woman in her twenties or thirties in good health.

On this clone itself: Distinct nucleotide sequences in the sample also encode this CDR3. V usage is TRBV27 and J usage is TRBJ1-4; 7 nucleotides match TRBD1. Germline CDR1 reads MNHEY; CDR2 reads SMNVEV (reference sequence). The CDR3 has 14 residues. With 6 bases clipped from V and 4 bases from J, the junction kept 5 bases outside the gene matches. This CDR3 is CASSQQGSNEKLFF. In DNA, the CDR3 is TGTGCCAGCAGCCAACAGGGGAGTAATGAAAAACTGTTTTTT.

This clone was observed at least ten times. The J gene is TRBJ1-2, the V gene TRBV30; possible D gene TRBD1, 6 bases. The CDR3 extends over 13 amino acids. The germline V gene encodes CDR1 GTSNPN and CDR2 SVGIG (reference sequence). V was trimmed by 1 base and J by 3 bases, leaving 9 bases between them. The CDR3 nucleotides are TGTGCCTGGAGTGCTTGGACAGACTATGGCTACACCTTC. This encodes CAWSAWTDYGYTF.

The V call is TRBV7-7, the J call TRBJ1-4; D is uncertain. The CDR3 consists of 14 residues. The ends were cut back, 1 base at V and 1 base at J, with 4 bases in the middle. In germline, CDR1 is SSHAT, CDR2 FNYEAQ (reference sequence). Here the CDR3 DNA reads TGTGCCAGCAGCTTAGGGAGAACTAATGAAAAACTGTTTTTT. It encodes CASSLGRTNEKLFF.

The genes are TRBV6-1 and TRBJ1-2; D is undetermined. Per germline, CDR1 MNHNS and CDR2 SASEGT. Trimming stripped 0 bases from V and 5 bases from J, with 4 bases between. The CDR3 is made up of 12 amino acids. CDR3 sequence: CASSEAEYGYTF. Written as DNA, the CDR3 is TGTGCCAGCAGTGAAGCGGAGTATGGCTACACCTTC.

This chain connects TRBV28 to TRBJ2-5; weak D call: TRBD2 (6 bases). This CDR3 comprises 14 residues. The germline V gene encodes CDR1 MDHEN and CDR2 SYDVKM. Trimming pared 2 bases from V and 11 bases from J, leaving 18 bases between. CDR3 sequence: CASSLELGPREQYF. The CDR3 region has the DNA TGTGCCAGCAGTTTAGAACTAGGGCCCCGGGAGCAGTACTTC.

This clone appeared once. The V and J genes are TRBV1 and TRBJ2-5; TRBD2 is the table's D call and was not checked against the DNA. TRBV1 is a pseudogene. This CDR3 is built from 15 residues. CDR3 region: CTSSQETRGERTQYF. DNA of the CDR3: TGCACCAGCAGCCAAGAGACTAGGGGTGAACGGACCCAGTACTTC.

This clone was counted only a few times. The rearrangement uses TRBV30 and TRBJ1-5; the D is unclear. V dropped 2 bases and J dropped 7 bases, with 12 bases sitting between them. From germline, CDR1 is GTSNPN and CDR2 SVGIG (reference sequence). The CDR3 spans 13 residues. The CDR3 nucleotides are TGTGCCTGGAGTATGGCCGCACGGCAGCCCCAGCATTTT. It is translated as CAWSMAARQPQHF. The variable domain in full, with the rest retrieved from reference TRBV30 and TRBJ1-5, is SQTIHQWPATLVQPVGSPLSLECTVEGTSNPNLYWYRQAAGRGLQLLFYSVGIGQISSEVPQNLSASRPQDRQFILSSKKLLLSDSGFYLCAWSMAARQPQHFGDGTRLSIL.

This sequence joins TRBV27 and TRBJ2-5; 12 nucleotides line up with TRBD1. The CDR3 length is 15 residues. Germline V CDR1 and CDR2: MNHEY, SMNVEV (reference sequence). With V trimmed by 8 bases and J by 5 bases, 9 bases remained unmatched. The CDR3 region is CASSLGQGAFETQYF. In DNA, the CDR3 is TGTGCCAGCTCCCTGGGACAGGGGGCGTTTGAGACCCAGTACTTC.

The chain uses TRBV6-5 and TRBJ1-1; D not certain. Germline CDR1 is MNHEY and CDR2 is SVGAGI. There are 11 residues in the CDR3. V lost 7 bases to trimming and J lost 9 bases, with 12 bases between them. CDR3 sequence (DNA): TGTGCCAGCACTAATTCCGGGAAAGCTTTCTTT. Residues: CASTNSGKAFF.

This clone showed up just a few times. Additional DNA sequences in this sample encode the identical CDR3. V usage is TRBV28 and J usage is TRBJ1-5; D is undetermined. CDR1 is MDHEN, CDR2 SYDVKM, per germline. The CDR3 is 12 residues long. Trimming cost V 3 bases and J 4 bases, with 4 bases left between them. CDR3 nucleotide sequence: TGTGCCAGCAGTTTGGGTAATCAGCCCCAGCATTTT. Translation gives CASSLGNQPQHF.

The V call is TRBV29-1, the J call TRBJ2-1, with TRBD2 as a possible D gene (5 bases). The CDR3 length is 13 residues. Germline lookup yields CDR1 SQVTM and CDR2 ANQGSEA. Trimming stripped 4 bases from V and 6 bases from J, with 13 bases between. The CDR3 here is CSVVLLESNEQFF. CDR3 coding DNA: TGCAGCGTTGTATTACTAGAGTCCAATGAGCAGTTCTTC.

This clone occurred once. The chain recombines TRBV10-1 with TRBJ2-3, with D perhaps being TRBD1 or TRBD2 (5 bases each). The germline V gene has CDR1 WNHNN and CDR2 SYGVQD (reference sequence). V shed 6 bases and J shed 2 bases, with 12 bases lying between them. This CDR3 has 14 residues. The CDR3 reads CASSRDHPTDTQYF. Here the CDR3 DNA reads TGCGCCAGCAGCCGGGACCACCCCACAGATACGCAGTATTTT.

The V and J genes are TRBV28 and TRBJ2-3; D unresolved. Germline V gene sequence: CDR1 MDHEN, CDR2 SYDVKM. V lost 8 bases, J lost 4 bases, and 10 bases lay in between. The CDR3 consists of 12 residues. The CDR3 DNA sequence: TGTGCCAGCGTGAGGTCCCCAGATACGCAGTATTTT. Translating it yields CASVRSPDTQYF.

The chain is built from TRBV28 and TRBJ2-2, with D unclear. The CDR3 spans 13 residues. With 8 bases removed from V and 8 bases from J, the gap between germline ends came to 15 bases. Germline CDR1 MDHEN, CDR2 SYDVKM. As DNA, the CDR3 is TGTGCCAGCGCTATTTTTCGTACTGGGGAGCTGTTTTTT. Amino acid sequence: CASAIFRTGELFF.

The rearrangement joins TRBV10-3 to TRBJ2-5, with D tentatively TRBD1 (6 bases). The CDR3 runs to 14 residues. The germline gives CDR1 ENHRY, CDR2 SYGVKD. The V gene lost 4 bases and the J gene lost 5 bases, with 14 bases spanning the gap. The DNA for the CDR3 is TGTGCCATCAGTGCCAACAGGGTTCCGGAGACCCAGTACTTC. Residues: CAISANRVPETQYF.

This chain's CDR3 is CASSLVLAGGADTQYF. Written as DNA, the CDR3 is TGTGCCAGCAGCTTAGTCCTAGCGGGAGGCGCGGATACGCAGTATTTT. The chain carries TRBV7-9 and TRBJ2-3; 11 bases map to TRBD2. The V segment lost 1 base and the J segment 6 bases; nucleotides outside the gene matches: 6. Germline lookup yields CDR1 SEHNR and CDR2 FQNEAQ (reference sequence). This CDR3 spans 16 amino acids.

The CDR3 is CAWSVRSLAETQYF. CDR3 in DNA: TGTGCCTGGAGTGTACGTTCACTAGCGGAGACCCAGTACTTC. The V gene is TRBV30, the J gene TRBJ2-5, with TRBD2 matching over 7 bases. The ends lost 0 bases at V and 5 bases at J; junction bases unmatched: 6. CDR1 GTSNPN and CDR2 SVGIG come from the germline V gene (reference sequence). This CDR3 is built from 14 residues.

This clone was counted only a few times. The V and J genes are TRBV28 and TRBJ2-1, with a possible D match to TRBD1 (5 bases). V was shortened by 4 bases and J by 10 bases, with 23 bases between the two germline ends. This CDR3 region has 16 residues. Per germline, CDR1 MDHEN and CDR2 SYDVKM. Written as DNA, the CDR3 is TGTGCCAGCAGTTCCCGAGGTGGGGCCTTCGACAGCGAGCAGTTCTTC. It encodes CASSSRGGAFDSEQFF.

The chain uses TRBV5-1 and TRBJ2-2; unclear D gene. V dropped 3 bases and J dropped 5 bases, with 14 bases sitting between them. The CDR3 has 15 amino acids. The germline V gene has CDR1 SGHRS and CDR2 YFSETQ. CDR3 sequence reads: CASSSRFGDTGELFF. The CDR3 DNA is TGCGCCAGCAGCTCTCGGTTTGGAGATACCGGGGAGCTGTTTTTT.

This chain uses TRBV5-1 with TRBJ2-7; perhaps TRBD1 as D (6 bases). The V and J ends lost 0 bases and 9 bases respectively, with 13 bases between them. The CDR3 totals 13 residues. Germline V CDR1 and CDR2: SGHRS, YFSETQ. CDR3 in amino acids: CASSLGDTPRQYF. The DNA for the CDR3 is TGCGCCAGCAGCTTGGGGGACACCCCCCGGCAGTACTTC.

The chain employs TRBV7-8 and TRBJ1-1; D gene uncertain. CDR1 is SGHVS and CDR2 is FQNEAQ in the germline V gene. The V and J ends lost 5 bases and 4 bases respectively, with 17 bases between them. This CDR3 comprises 15 residues. Written as DNA, the CDR3 is TGTGCCAGCAGCCCCGGCGCGAGTGGTTCCACTGAAGCTTTCTTT. Amino acid sequence: CASSPGASGSTEAFF.

This clone was recorded once. The V call is TRBV6-5, the J call TRBJ1-1; D uncertain. V lost 3 bases, J lost 0 bases, and 11 bases lay in between. This CDR3 spans 15 amino acids. Germline loops: CDR1 MNHEY, CDR2 SVGAGI. CDR3: CASSYRLQMNTEAFF. The CDR3 DNA sequence: TGTGCCAGCAGTTATAGATTACAGATGAACACTGAAGCTTTCTTT.

The chain joins TRBV27 to TRBJ2-7; D is uncertain. The CDR3 runs to 13 residues. Germline CDR1 reads MNHEY; CDR2 reads SMNVEV (reference sequence). Trimming removed 1 base from V and 5 bases from J, with 9 bases in between. CDR3 nucleotides: TGTGCCAGCAGTTTATGGGGTCTAGACGAGCAGTACTTC. The encoded protein is CASSLWGLDEQYF.

On this clone: The sample carries other DNA sequences with the same CDR3. J is TRBJ2-3 and V is TRBV2, with TRBD2 identical over 11 bases. V lost 6 bases, J lost 1 base, and 3 bases stayed unmatched. The germline gives CDR1 SNHLY, CDR2 FYNNEI. CDR3 size: 15 residues. The CDR3 nucleotides read TGTGCCAGCAGATTACTAGCGGGAGGCACAGATACGCAGTATTTT. This gives the protein CASRLLAGGTDTQYF. Full variable domain (rest looked up from reference TRBV2 and TRBJ2-3): EPEVTQTPSHQVTQMGQEVILRCVPISNHLYFYWYRQILGQKVEFLVSFYNNEISEKSEIFDDQFSVERPDGSNFTLKIRSTKLEDSAMYFCASRLLAGGTDTQYFGPGTRLTVL.